This TCR beta chain was documented in a study of shared clonotypes between healthy human individuals. The assay ran at deep level. Replicate PCRs run on unsorted PBMC used about 300 ng DNA, which was about 30,000 T cell genomes. Bulk PBMC genomic DNA spanned ten immunoSEQ deep plates. Profiling relied on immunoSEQ multiplex PCR, and the TCRdb table lists in-frame clones only, not all of them. The table has 450,000 to 500,000 clones, 81% seen once. The CDR3 contains 14 residues. The V and J ends lost 3 bases and 5 bases respectively, with 13 bases between them. From germline, CDR1 is MNHEY and CDR2 SVGAGI. Within Nashville, Tennessee resided all donors, each a Caucasian adult.

The TCR was taken from a middle-aged woman in good health. Some clones in this sample may be carry-over from other donors' samples. This sequence joins TRBV6-5 and TRBJ1-1; D uncertain. Sequenced material: PBMCs. The CDR3 DNA reads as TGTGCCAGCAGTTATCGGCGGTCGGCTACTGAAGCTTTCTTT. Its protein product is CASSYRRSATEAFF.